This passage covers 3 T cell receptor beta chains from one sample sequenced in a study of identical twins. MiXCR, run by TCRdb on the 5' RACE reads, gives a single entry per CDR3 protein. Counted here are fewer than 250,000 distinct CDR3 sequences, about 7.5% occurring once; the ten biggest clones make up under 7%. This sample also belongs to another study, concerning yellow fever vaccine responses in identical twins.

Sequencing used CD8+ T cells sorted from blood. These receptors all stem from a woman between 18 and 30 years old in good health.

This clonotype has just a few counts. The gene calls are TRBV20-1 and TRBJ2-3, with TRBD2 matching 11 bases. V trimming: 5 bases; J trimming: 4 bases; junction bases outside the gene matches: 14. The CDR3 covers 17 residues. The germline V gene has CDR1 DFQATT and CDR2 SNEGSKA (reference sequence). CDR3 sequence: CSAPPGSSGGAADTQYF. CDR3 sequence (DNA): TGCAGTGCTCCACCCGGGAGTAGCGGGGGGGCTGCAGATACGCAGTATTTT.

This clonotype showed up just a few times. The J gene is TRBJ2-1, the V gene TRBV9; D perhaps matches TRBD1 (7 bases). In germline, CDR1 is SGDLS, CDR2 YYNGEE. The CDR3 sequence is 13 residues long. Trimming left V 3 bases short and J 15 bases short, with 19 bases between. The CDR3 DNA follows: TGTGCCAGCAGCGGGACTACTAGGGGGCCGTGGTTCTTC. Amino acid sequence: CASSGTTRGPWFF.

This clonotype was seen ten or more times. The CDR3: CASSPGDRGLPTYEQYV. The CDR3, as DNA: TGTGCCAGCAGTCCAGGAGACAGGGGGCTCCCCACATACGAGCAGTACGTC. V and J are TRBV12-3 or TRBV12-4 and TRBJ2-7; 10 nucleotides align to TRBD1. CDR3 length equals 17 residues. The trim removed 5 bases at V and 4 bases at J, leaving 14 bases unmatched.